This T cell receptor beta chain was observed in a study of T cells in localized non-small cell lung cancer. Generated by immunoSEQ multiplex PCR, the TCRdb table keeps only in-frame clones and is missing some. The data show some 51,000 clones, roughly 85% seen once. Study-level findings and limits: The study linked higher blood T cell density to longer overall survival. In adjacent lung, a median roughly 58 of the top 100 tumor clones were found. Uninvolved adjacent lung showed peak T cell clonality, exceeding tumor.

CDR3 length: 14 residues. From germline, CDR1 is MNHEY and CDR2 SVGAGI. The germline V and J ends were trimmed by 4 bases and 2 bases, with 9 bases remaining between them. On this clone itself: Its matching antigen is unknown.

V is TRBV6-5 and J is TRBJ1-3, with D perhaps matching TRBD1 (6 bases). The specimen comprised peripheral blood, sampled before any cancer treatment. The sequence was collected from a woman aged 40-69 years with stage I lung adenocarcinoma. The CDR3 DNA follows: TGTGCCAGCAGTTTAGGGGGGCCTGGAAACACCATATATTTT. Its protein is CASSLGGPGNTIYF.